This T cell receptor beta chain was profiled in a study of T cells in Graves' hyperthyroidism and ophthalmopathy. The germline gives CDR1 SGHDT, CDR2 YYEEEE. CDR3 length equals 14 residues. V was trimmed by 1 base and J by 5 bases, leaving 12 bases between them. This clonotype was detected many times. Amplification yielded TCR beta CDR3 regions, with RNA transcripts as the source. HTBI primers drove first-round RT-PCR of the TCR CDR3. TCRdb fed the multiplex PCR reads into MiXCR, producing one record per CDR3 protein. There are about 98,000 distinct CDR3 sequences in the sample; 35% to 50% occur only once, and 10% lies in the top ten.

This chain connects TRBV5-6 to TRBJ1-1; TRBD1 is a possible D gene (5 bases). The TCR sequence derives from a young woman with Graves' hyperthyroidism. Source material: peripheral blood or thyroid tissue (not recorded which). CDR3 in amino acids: CASSLLGEETEAFF. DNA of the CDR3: TGTGCCAGCAGCTTGTTAGGGGAGGAAACTGAAGCTTTCTTT. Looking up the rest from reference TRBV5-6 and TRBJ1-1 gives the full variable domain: DAGVTQSPTHLIKTRGQQVTLRCSPKSGHDTVSWYQQALGQGPQFIFQYYEEEERQRGNFPDRFSGHQFPNYSSELNVNALLLGDSALYLCASSLLGEETEAFFGQGTRLTVV.